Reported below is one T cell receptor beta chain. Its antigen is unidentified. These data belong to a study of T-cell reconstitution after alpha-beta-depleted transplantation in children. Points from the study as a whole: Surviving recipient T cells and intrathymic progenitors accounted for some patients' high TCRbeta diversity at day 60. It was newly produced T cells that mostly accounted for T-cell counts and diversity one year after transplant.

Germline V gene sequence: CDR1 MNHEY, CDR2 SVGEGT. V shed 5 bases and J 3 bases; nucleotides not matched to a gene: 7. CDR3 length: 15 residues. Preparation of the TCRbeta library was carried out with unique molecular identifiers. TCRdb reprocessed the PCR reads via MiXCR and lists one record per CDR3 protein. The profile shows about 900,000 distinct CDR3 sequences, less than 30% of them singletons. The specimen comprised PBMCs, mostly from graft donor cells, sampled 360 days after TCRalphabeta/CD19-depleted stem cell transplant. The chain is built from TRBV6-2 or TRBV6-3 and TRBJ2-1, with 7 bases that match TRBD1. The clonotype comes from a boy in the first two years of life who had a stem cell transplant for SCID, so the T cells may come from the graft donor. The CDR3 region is CASSRPRDSYNEQFF. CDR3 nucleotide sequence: TGTGCCAGCAGTCGTCCCCGGGACAGCTACAATGAGCAGTTCTTC.